This T cell receptor (beta chain) was identified during a study of cytomegalovirus exposure and HLA in healthy donors. 13 Jbeta primers and 60 Vbeta primers were used for the PCR. The assay was immunoSEQ multiplex PCR, and TCRdb's table has in-frame clones only and misses some. Of around 99,000 clones in the sample, over 75% were seen once. V shed 7 bases, J shed 0 bases, and the junction held 6 bases outside the gene matches. Germline V CDR1 and CDR2: LNHDA, SQIVND (reference sequence). The CDR3 totals 15 residues. The chain is built from TRBV19 and TRBJ2-1, with TRBD2 matching 7 bases. The sequenced sample was PBMCs. This receptor was obtained from a male donor in good health and CMV-seronegative. CDR3 region: CASTRGGSSYNEQFF. In DNA, the CDR3 is TGTGCCAGTACCCGCGGCGGGAGCTCCTACAATGAGCAGTTCTTC.